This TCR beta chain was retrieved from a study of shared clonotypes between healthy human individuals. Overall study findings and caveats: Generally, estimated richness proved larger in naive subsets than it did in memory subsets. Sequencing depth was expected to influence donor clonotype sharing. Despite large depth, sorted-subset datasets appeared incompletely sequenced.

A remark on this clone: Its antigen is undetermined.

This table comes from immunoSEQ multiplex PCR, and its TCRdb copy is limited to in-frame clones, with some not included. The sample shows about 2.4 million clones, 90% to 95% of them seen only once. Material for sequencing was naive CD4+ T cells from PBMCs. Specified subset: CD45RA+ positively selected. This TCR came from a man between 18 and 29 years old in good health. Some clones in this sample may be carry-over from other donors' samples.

Here the CDR3 reads CSVEDGSTDTQYF. CDR3 in DNA: TGCAGCGTTGAGGACGGAAGCACAGATACGCAGTATTTT. J is TRBJ2-3 and V is TRBV29-1, with D hard to call. This CDR3 has 13 amino acids. Germline CDR1 and CDR2: SQVTM and ANQGSEA. Trimming shortened V by 3 bases and J by 0 bases, and 7 bases separated the two germline ends.